This T cell receptor (beta chain) was retrieved from a study of blood T cell repertoires in COVID-19. Turning to the study itself: Material from acute and convalescent COVID-19 was sourced from the United States, Italy and Spain. From T cells, B-cell-depleted T cells, or PBMCs came the material, which was cDNA or gDNA.

As originally analysed: The assay estimated nucleated cells by amplifying reference gene primers. The data were produced by immunoSEQ multiplex PCR, yet TCRdb's version contains in-frame clones alone and is incomplete. From that table come the V and J calls and clone size; the DNA was used to work out D and trimming. The sample consists of roughly 88,000 clones, approximately 80% of them appearing once. The CDR3 has 13 residues. CDR1 SGHNT and CDR2 YYREEE come from the germline V gene (reference sequence). Trimming pared 4 bases from V and 5 bases from J, leaving 12 bases between. In this sample, this clone turned up once.

V usage is TRBV5-4 and J usage is TRBJ2-5, with D maybe TRBD1 (5 bases). The receptor was derived from a woman older than 75 with acute or convalescent COVID-19. Sequencing input: peripheral blood. DNA for the CDR3: TGTGCCAGCAGCACACCCCCAGGGGAGACCCAGTACTTC. Translating gives CASSTPPGETQYF. Complete variable domain (other parts from reference TRBV5-4 and TRBJ2-5): ETGVTQSPTHLIKTRGQQVTLRCSSQSGHNTVSWYQQALGQGPQFIFQYYREEENGRGNFPPRFSGLQFPNYSSELNVNALELDDSALYLCASSTPPGETQYFGPGTRLLVL.